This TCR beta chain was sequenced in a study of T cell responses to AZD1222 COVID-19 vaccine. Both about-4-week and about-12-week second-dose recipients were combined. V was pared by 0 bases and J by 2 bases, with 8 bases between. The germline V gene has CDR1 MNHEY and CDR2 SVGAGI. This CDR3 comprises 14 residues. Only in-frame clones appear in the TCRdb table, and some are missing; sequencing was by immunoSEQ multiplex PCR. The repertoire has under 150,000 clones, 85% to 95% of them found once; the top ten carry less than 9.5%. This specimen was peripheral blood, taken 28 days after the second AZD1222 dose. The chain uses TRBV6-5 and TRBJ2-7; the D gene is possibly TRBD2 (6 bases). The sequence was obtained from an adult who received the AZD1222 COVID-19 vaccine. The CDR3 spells CASSYSSGAYEQYF. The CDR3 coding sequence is TGTGCCAGCAGTTACTCATCGGGGGCCTACGAGCAGTACTTC.